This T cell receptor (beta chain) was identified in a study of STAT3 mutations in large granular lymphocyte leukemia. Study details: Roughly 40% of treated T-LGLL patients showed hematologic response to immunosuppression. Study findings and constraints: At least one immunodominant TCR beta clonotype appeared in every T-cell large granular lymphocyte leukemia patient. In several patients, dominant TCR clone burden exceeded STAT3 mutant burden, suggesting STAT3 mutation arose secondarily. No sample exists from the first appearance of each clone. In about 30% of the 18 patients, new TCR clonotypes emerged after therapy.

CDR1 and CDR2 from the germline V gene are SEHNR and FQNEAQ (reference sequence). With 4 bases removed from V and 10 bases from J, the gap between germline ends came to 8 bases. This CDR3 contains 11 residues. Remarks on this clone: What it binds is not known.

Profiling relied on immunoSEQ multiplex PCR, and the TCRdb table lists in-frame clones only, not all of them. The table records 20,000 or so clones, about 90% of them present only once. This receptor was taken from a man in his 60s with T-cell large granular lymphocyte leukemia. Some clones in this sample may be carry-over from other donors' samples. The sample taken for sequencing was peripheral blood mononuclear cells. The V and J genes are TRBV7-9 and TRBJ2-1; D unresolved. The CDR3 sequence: CASSSSIEQFF. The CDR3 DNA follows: TGTGCCAGCAGCTCCTCTATAGAGCAGTTCTTC.